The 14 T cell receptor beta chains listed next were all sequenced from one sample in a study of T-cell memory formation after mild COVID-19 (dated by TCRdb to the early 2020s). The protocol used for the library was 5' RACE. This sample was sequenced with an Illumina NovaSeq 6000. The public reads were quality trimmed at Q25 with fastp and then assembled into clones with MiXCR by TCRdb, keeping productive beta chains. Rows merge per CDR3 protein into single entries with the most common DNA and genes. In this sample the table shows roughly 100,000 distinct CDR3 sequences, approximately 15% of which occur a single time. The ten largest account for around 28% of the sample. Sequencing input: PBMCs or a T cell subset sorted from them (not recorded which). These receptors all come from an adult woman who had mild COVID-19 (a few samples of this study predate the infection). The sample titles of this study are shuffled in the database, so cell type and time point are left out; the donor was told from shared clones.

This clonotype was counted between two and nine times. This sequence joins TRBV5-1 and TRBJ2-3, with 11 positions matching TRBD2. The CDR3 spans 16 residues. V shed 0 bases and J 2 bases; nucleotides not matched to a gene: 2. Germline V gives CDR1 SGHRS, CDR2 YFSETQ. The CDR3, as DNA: TGCGCCAGCAGCTTGGAACTAGCGGGAGTCACAGATACGCAGTATTTT. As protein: CASSLELAGVTDTQYF.

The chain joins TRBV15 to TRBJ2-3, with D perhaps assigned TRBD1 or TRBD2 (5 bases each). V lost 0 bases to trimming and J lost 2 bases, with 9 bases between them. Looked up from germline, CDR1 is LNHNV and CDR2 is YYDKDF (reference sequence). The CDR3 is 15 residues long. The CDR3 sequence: CATSREGRDTDTQYF. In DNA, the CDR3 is TGTGCCACCAGCAGAGAGGGACGGGACACAGATACGCAGTATTTT.

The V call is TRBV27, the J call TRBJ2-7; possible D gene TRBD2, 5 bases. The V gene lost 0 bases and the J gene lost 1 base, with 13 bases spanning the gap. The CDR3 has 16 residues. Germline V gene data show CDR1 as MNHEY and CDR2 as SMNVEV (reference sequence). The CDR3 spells CASSLSTRPHSYEQYF. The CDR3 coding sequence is TGTGCCAGCAGTTTATCAACTAGACCTCATTCCTACGAGCAGTACTTC.

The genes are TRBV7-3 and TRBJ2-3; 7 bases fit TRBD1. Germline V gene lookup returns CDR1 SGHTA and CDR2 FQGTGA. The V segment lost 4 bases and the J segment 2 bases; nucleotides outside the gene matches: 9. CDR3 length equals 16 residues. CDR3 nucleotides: TGTGCCAGCAGCTCCCCCGGGACAGCACCCACAGATACGCAGTATTTT. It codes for CASSSPGTAPTDTQYF. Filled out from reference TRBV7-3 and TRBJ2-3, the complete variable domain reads GAGVSQTPSNKVTEKGKYVELRCDPISGHTALYWYRQSLGQGPEFLIYFQGTGAADDSGLPNDRFFAVRPEGSVSTLKIQRTERGDSAVYLCASSSPGTAPTDTQYFGPGTRLTVL.

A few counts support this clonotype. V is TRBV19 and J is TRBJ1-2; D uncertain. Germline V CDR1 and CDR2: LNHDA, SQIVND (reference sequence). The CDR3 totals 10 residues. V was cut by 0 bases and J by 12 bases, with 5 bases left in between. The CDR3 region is CASSIDPHTF. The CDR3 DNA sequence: TGTGCCAGTAGTATAGATCCGCACACCTTC.

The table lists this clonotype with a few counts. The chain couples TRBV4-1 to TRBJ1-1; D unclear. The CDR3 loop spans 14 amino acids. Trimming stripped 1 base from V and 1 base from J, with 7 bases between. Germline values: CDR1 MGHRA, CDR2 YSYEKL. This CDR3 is CASSQVAGNTEAFF. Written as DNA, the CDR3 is TGCGCCAGCAGCCAAGTGGCTGGGAACACTGAAGCTTTCTTT.

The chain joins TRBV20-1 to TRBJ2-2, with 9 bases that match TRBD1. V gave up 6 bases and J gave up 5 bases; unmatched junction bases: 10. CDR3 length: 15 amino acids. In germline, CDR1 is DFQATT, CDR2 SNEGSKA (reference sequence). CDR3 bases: TGCAGTGCATCTTTGACAGGGGGAGAGACCGGGGAGCTGTTTTTT. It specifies CSASLTGGETGELFF.

The CDR3 coding sequence is TGTGCCAGCAGCCTGGTGGTCGGTCAGCCCCAGCATTTT. Protein sequence: CASSLVVGQPQHF. V and J are TRBV5-4 and TRBJ1-5, with no clear D. Germline CDR1 SGHNT, CDR2 YYREEE (reference sequence). The germline V and J ends were trimmed by 4 bases and 6 bases, with 11 bases remaining between them. The CDR3 covers 13 residues. The variable domain in full, completed from reference TRBV5-4 and TRBJ1-5, reads ETGVTQSPTHLIKTRGQQVTLRCSSQSGHNTVSWYQQALGQGPQFIFQYYREEENGRGNFPPRFSGLQFPNYSSELNVNALELDDSALYLCASSLVVGQPQHFGDGTRLSIL.

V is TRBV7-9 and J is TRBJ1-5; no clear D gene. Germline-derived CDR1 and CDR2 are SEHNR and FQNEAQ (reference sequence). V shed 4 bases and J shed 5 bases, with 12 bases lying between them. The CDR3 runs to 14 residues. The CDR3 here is CASSSLKGYQPQHF. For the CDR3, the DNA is TGTGCCAGCAGCTCCTTAAAGGGCTATCAGCCCCAGCATTTT.

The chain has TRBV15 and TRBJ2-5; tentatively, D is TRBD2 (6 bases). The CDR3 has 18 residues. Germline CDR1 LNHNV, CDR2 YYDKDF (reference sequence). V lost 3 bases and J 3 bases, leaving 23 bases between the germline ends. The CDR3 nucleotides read TGTGCCACCAGCAGCTTTGCGGGGCTAGCAGAACAAGAAGAGACCCAGTACTTC. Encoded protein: CATSSFAGLAEQEETQYF.

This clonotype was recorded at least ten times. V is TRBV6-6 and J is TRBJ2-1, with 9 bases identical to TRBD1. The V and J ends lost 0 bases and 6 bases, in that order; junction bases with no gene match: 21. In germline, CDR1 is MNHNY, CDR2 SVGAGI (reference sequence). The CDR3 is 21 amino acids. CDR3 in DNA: TGTGCCAGCAGTTACTCAGTCGGGACAGGGCCTGGGAGGGCCCTTGCCAATGAGCAGTTCTTC. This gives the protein CASSYSVGTGPGRALANEQFF.

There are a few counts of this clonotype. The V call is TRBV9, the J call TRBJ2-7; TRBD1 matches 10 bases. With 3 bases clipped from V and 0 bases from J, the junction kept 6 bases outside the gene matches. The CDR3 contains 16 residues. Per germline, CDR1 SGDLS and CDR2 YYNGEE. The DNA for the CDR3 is TGTGCCAGCAGCGCAGCAGGACAGGGGGTCTCCTACGAGCAGTACTTC. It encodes CASSAAGQGVSYEQYF.

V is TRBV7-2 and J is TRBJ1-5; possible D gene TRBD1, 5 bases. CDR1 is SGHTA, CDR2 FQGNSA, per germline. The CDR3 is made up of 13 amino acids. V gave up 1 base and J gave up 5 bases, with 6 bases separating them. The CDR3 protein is CASSLGGDQPQHF. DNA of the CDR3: TGTGCCAGCAGCTTAGGAGGGGATCAGCCCCAGCATTTT.

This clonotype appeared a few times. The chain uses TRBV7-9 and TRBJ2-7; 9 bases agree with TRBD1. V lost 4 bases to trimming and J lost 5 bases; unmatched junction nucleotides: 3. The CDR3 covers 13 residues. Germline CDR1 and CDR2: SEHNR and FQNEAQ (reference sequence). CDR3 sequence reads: CASSSRTGDEQYF. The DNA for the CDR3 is TGTGCCAGCAGCTCCCGGACAGGGGACGAGCAGTACTTC.